These T cell receptor beta chains were read from a single sample in a study of blood T cell repertoires in COVID-19. Here immunoSEQ multiplex PCR was the method, and the copy in TCRdb shows in-frame clones only, minus some. The sample has a few hundred thousand clones; around four fifths are singletons. Material: peripheral blood. These receptors were taken from a woman aged 45-60 years with acute or convalescent COVID-19. Both conserved end residues are part of each CDR3. D genes are given only for firm matches. Not all rows give a size; the values are once, few, many and, for expanded clones, a class.

>16|TRBD2|-|TRBJ2-3|TRBV5-4
TGTGCCAGCAGCTTATTGGGGGGAGGGAGCACAGATACGCAGTATTTT
CASSLLGGGSTDTQYF
>14|-|-|TRBJ1-1|TRBV5-1
TGCGCCAGCTCCCTCGGGTCCAAAGGCGCTGAAGCTTTCTTT
CASSLGSKGAEAFF
>16|TRBD2|-|TRBJ2-5|TRBV5-1
TGCGCCAGCAGCCAGGGACTAGCGGGAGGGTCCGAGACCCAGTACTTC
CASSQGLAGGSETQYF
>14|TRBD1|once|TRBJ2-7|TRBV19
TGTGCCAGTAGTATGGTGGGACAGGGGGACGAGCAGTACTTC
CASSMVGQGDEQYF
>17|-|-|TRBJ1-6|TRBV3-1/TRBV3-2
TGTGCCAGCAGCCAAGAGACGGGCCAAAGGGGCCGATCACCCCTCCACTTT
CASSQETGQRGRSPLHF
>15|-|-|TRBJ1-1|TRBV19
TGTGCCAGTAGTTCGTCAGGGAATGGGAACACTGAAGCTTTCTTT
CASSSSGNGNTEAFF
>15|-|-|TRBJ1-5|TRBV19
TGTGCCAGTAGTCTACCTTGGACAGCTATTCGGCCCCAGCATTTT
CASSLPWTAIRPQHF
>13|TRBD1|-|TRBJ2-1|TRBV30
TGTGCCTGGAGTGCCCCGGGACAGGGACAGCAGTTCTTC
CAWSAPGQGQQFF
>15|-|-|TRBJ2-2|TRBV18
TGTGCCAGCTCACCGGGACAACCGAACACCGGGGAGCTGTTTTTT
CASSPGQPNTGELFF
>16|-|-|TRBJ1-6|TRBV9
TGTGCCAGCAGCAAGGGGGGGATGAGCTATAATTCACCCCTCCACTTT
CASSKGGMSYNSPLHF
>16|TRBD2|few|TRBJ2-1|TRBV5-1
TGCGCCAGCAGAATCGCGGGAGAGTCGGTCTACAATGAGCAGTTCTTC
CASRIAGESVYNEQFF
>15|TRBD1|once|TRBJ1-4|TRBV19
TGTGCCAGTAGTCGACAGGGGGCAGAGGATGAAAAACTGTTTTTT
CASSRQGAEDEKLFF
>14|-|-|TRBJ2-5|TRBV11-1
TGTGCCAGCAGCTTAGGGGGCATACAAGAGACCCAGTACTTC
CASSLGGIQETQYF
>14|TRBD1|-|TRBJ1-5|TRBV5-4
TGTGCCAGCAGCTTGGCCGGGACAGACCAGCCCCAGCATTTT
CASSLAGTDQPQHF
>19|TRBD2|-|TRBJ2-1|TRBV3-1/TRBV3-2
TGTGCCAGCAGCCAAGCCGGGACTAGCGAGCATCCTCCCCACAATGAGCAGTTCTTC
CASSQAGTSEHPPHNEQFF
>14|-|-|TRBJ1-2|TRBV25-1
TGTGCCAGCAGTCAACTATCGGCAGGGGCCGGCTACACCTTC
CASSQLSAGAGYTF
>13|-|-|TRBJ2-1|TRBV11-2
TGTGCCAGCAGCTACCTAGGTGACAATGAGCAGTTCTTC
CASSYLGDNEQFF
>15|-|-|TRBJ1-2|TRBV2
TGTGCCAGCAGTCTTCAGGGGTCGGCTAACTATGGCTACACCTTC
CASSLQGSANYGYTF
>16|TRBD1|once|TRBJ1-1|TRBV30
TGTGCCTGGAGCACCGCTCCAGGAGCAGGGGGCGCGGGGGATTTCTTT
CAWSTAPGAGGAGDFF
>20|TRBD2|-|TRBJ2-3|TRBV5-1
TGCGCCAGCAGCCGGACTAGCGGGGGGGCTATCCCTTATAGCACAGATACGCAGTATTTT
CASSRTSGGAIPYSTDTQYF
>12|-|-|TRBJ1-2|TRBV11-2
TGTGCCAGCAGCTCCGGGGTCTATGGCTACACCTTC
CASSSGVYGYTF
>18|-|few|TRBJ1-4|TRBV29-1
TGCAGCGTTGAAGTTGCGTCATTCGATGATGCAACTAATGAAAAACTGTTTTTT
CSVEVASFDDATNEKLFF
>13|-|few|TRBJ1-3|TRBV5-4
TGTGCCAGCAGCTCAGGGTCTGGAAACACCATATATTTT
CASSSGSGNTIYF
>14|TRBD1|-|TRBJ2-4|TRBV7-2
TGTGCCAGCAGCGTGACCGGGACAGAAAACATTCAGTACTTC
CASSVTGTENIQYF
>12|-|-|TRBJ1-1|TRBV6-6
TGTGCCAGCAGTTACGTGGCGGAGGAAGCTTTCTTT
CASSYVAEEAFF
>14|-|-|TRBJ1-2|TRBV5-8
TGTGCCAGCAGCGCGAAAAGTAAGGAGTACGGCTACACCTTC
CASSAKSKEYGYTF
>14|-|once|TRBJ2-3|TRBV5-1
TGCGCCAGCAGTCCCCCGGGAGGCACAGATACGCAGTATTTT
CASSPPGGTDTQYF
>13|-|few|TRBJ1-6|TRBV2
TGTGCCAGCAACGTTCAGGGGCGTTCACCCCTCCACTTT
CASNVQGRSPLHF
>13|TRBD1|-|TRBJ1-1|TRBV12-3/TRBV12-4
TGTGCCAGCAGTTCCCTAACAGGGGCTGAAGCTTTCTTT
CASSSLTGAEAFF
>14|TRBD2|-|TRBJ2-7|TRBV19
TGTGCCAGTAGGCCCGCGGGGGGAGGAGGCGAGCAGTACTTC
CASRPAGGGGEQYF
>14|-|-|TRBJ1-5|TRBV19
TGTGCCAGTAGTAGGGCCTCGGGAGGAGAGCCCCAGCATTTT
CASSRASGGEPQHF
>14|-|few|TRBJ1-4|TRBV4-1
TGCGCCAGCAGCCAGGGGAGGATGGACGAAAAACTGTTTTTT
CASSQGRMDEKLFF
>15|TRBD2|-|TRBJ2-1|TRBV7-2
TGTGCCAGCAGCTTTAGCGGGAGTCGGGGAAATGAGCAGTTCTTC
CASSFSGSRGNEQFF
>15|-|-|TRBJ2-3|TRBV24-1
TGTGCCACCAGTGATAGAGGCCTCCTCCCAGATACGCAGTATTTT
CATSDRGLLPDTQYF
>18|-|-|TRBJ2-5|TRBV11-2
TGTGCCAGCAGCTTAGATCTAGACCGGGTCCTCCCTCAAGAGACCCAGTACTTC
CASSLDLDRVLPQETQYF
>13|-|-|TRBJ2-1|TRBV7-3
TGTGCCAGCAGCTTAATCAGGGATAATGAGCAGTTCTTC
CASSLIRDNEQFF
>16|-|-|TRBJ2-5|TRBV6-5
TGTGCCAGCAGTTACGGTCCAGGGCCAGGAGAAGAGACCCAGTACTTC
CASSYGPGPGEETQYF
>14|-|few|TRBJ2-3|TRBV4-3
TGCGCCAGCAGCCAGGACTCGCGCACAGATACGCAGTATTTT
CASSQDSRTDTQYF
>16|-|-|TRBJ1-6|TRBV25-1
TGTGCCAGCAGTTCCCCTACGGGGGGGGGAAATTCACCCCTCCACTTT
CASSSPTGGGNSPLHF
>14|-|-|TRBJ2-7|TRBV7-9
TGTGCCAGCAGCCCGGACTTGGGAAGTTACGAGCAGTACTTC
CASSPDLGSYEQYF
>16|TRBD2|-|TRBJ2-1|TRBV6-4
TGTGCCAGCAGTGACTGGGGGACTAGCGGCCGCGAGGAGCAGTTCTTC
CASSDWGTSGREEQFF
>14|TRBD1|-|TRBJ1-2|TRBV30
TGTGCCTGGAGTATGGGACAGTTTAACTATGGCTACACCTTC
CAWSMGQFNYGYTF
>13|-|-|TRBJ1-3|TRBV18
TGTGCCAGCTCAACAGGGCAAGGAAACACCATATATTTT
CASSTGQGNTIYF
>14|TRBD1|-|TRBJ2-2|TRBV28
TGTGCCAGCAGTTCGACAGGGGGCAAGGGGGAGCTGTTTTTT
CASSSTGGKGELFF
>15|TRBD1|-|TRBJ2-5|TRBV10-3
TGTGCCATCAGTGGGCAGGGGGCTGGGCAAGAGACCCAGTACTTC
CAISGQGAGQETQYF
>14|TRBD2|-|TRBJ2-5|TRBV5-1
TGCGCCAGCAGCCCTGGGGAGGGCCGGGAGACCCAGTACTTC
CASSPGEGRETQYF
>14|-|-|TRBJ1-4|TRBV10-3
TGTGCCATCAGACAGACAGAGGCTAATGAAAAACTGTTTTTT
CAIRQTEANEKLFF
>16|TRBD1|-|TRBJ1-5|TRBV15
TGTGCCACCAGCAGAGTGGGAAGGGGGCCACATCAGCCCCAGCATTTT
CATSRVGRGPHQPQHF
>16|TRBD2|-|TRBJ2-3|TRBV19
TGTGCCAGTAGTCGCCGACTAGCGGAGAGCACAGATACGCAGTATTTT
CASSRRLAESTDTQYF
>16|-|-|TRBJ2-3|TRBV4-3
TGCGCCAGCAGCCAAGGGTATGGCGGTAGCACAGATACGCAGTATTTT
CASSQGYGGSTDTQYF